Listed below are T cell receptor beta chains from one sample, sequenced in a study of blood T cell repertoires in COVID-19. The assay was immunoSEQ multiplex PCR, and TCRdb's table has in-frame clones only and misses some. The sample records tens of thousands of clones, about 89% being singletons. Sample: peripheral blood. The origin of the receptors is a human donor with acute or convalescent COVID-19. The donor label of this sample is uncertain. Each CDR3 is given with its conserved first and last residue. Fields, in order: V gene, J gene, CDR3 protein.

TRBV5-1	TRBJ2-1	CASSLAGDSYNEQFF
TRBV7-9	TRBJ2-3	CASSSGTSGGTGRDTQYF
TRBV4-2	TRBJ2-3	CASSQGLDRGTDTQYF
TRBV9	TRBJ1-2	CASSVGDRGQSLFYGYTF
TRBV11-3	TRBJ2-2	CASSLGTGNTGELFF
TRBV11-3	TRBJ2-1	CASSSRQAWENEQFF
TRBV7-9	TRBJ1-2	CASSLMQGYGYTF
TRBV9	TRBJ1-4	CASSPSGTSNEKLFF
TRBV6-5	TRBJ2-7	CASSYSPQGGYEQYF
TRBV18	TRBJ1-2	CASSPPGTGSYGYTF
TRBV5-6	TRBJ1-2	CASSSYRGGYTF
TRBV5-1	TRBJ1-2	CASSLEGRGGYTF
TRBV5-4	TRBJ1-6	CASSIAGAAYNSPLHF
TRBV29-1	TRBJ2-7	CSVSGGTGSYEQYF
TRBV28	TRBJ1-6	CASSWRVGNSPLHF
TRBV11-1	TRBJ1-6	CASSRSGDNSPLHF
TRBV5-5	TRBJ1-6	CASSLAGGQRKSPLHF
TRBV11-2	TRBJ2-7	CASSPGQGLYEQYF
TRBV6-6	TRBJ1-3	CASSPRGGGNTIYF
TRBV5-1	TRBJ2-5	CASSLEGGGARETQYF
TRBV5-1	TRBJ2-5	CASSPGGTQQETQYF
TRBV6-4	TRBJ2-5	CASTVTMGLQETQYF
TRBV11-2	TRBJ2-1	CASSSDRGGTNEQFF
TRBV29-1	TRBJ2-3	CSSRLGSTDTQYF
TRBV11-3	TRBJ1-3	CASSHRGTGGASGNTIYF
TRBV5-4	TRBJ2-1	CASRPWGQTNNEQFF
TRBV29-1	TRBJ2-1	CSVSDWTSEEQFF
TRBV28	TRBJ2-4	CASSGVIAKNIQYF
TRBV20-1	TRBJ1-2	CSASSVGVFYGYTF
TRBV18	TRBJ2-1	CASSPYRGEYNEQFF
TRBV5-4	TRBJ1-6	CASSKDYRRDKFSVNSPLHF
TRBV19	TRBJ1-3	CASMPGRSGNTIYF
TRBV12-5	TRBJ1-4	CADKCRGLPNEKLFF
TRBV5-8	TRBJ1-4	CASSQAMRRGEKLFF
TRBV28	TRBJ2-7	CASSTPGQGSYEQYF
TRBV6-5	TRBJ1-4	CASRVGASVEKLFF
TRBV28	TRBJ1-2	CASSQGQGVGYTF
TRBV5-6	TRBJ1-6	CASSLAGQGLLYNSPLHF
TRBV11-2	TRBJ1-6	CASSLDRRYNSPLHF
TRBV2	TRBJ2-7	CASIPSAQTGNEQYF
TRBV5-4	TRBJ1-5	CASSSGGPHQPQHF
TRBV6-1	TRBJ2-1	CASSDRRGAYNEQFF
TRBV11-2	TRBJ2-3	CASSQGRGGTDTQYF
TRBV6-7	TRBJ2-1	CASSSGLAAYNEQFF
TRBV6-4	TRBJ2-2	CASSEQATGELFF